This TCR beta chain was obtained from a study of radiation and T cells in renal cell carcinoma (dated by TCRdb to between 2020 and 2021). As for the study more broadly: The samples were drawn from a clinical trial, where primary renal cell carcinomas were treated with 15 Gy of stereotactic body radiation therapy and then removed by nephrectomy 4 weeks afterward. A total of fewer than 55 samples underwent TCR beta sequencing, made up of some 26 tumors and about 27 peripheral blood samples. Across all 50 or so samples, under 5,000,000 unique CDR3 nucleotide sequences encoding about 2.4 million unique CDR3 amino acid sequences were identified. General conclusions and limits of the study: Changes in the blood repertoire were not tracked past 4 weeks after treatment. Top tumor clonotypes rose in blood from baseline to 2 weeks post-radiation, then contracted by 4 weeks, suggesting transient expansion of tumor-resident clones. Because pretreatment tumor biopsies were not available, the baseline intratumoral presence of clonotypes could not be determined. Effects of radiation dose or scheduling on the TCR repertoire could not be addressed with the single-armed trial design.

Taken with the paper, the label for time point translates to: baseline pretreatment blood. This sample's treatment or condition label indicates: 15 Gy SBRT to primary tumor, nephrectomy 4 weeks later. To follow tumor-enriched clonotypes, serial peripheral blood was collected from radiation-treated patients at baseline and at 2 weeks and 4 weeks after SBRT. Renal cell carcinoma with clear cell pathology was present in all patients. Genomic DNA for TCR sequencing was prepared using the QIAamp DNA Blood Mini Kit (Qiagen). The analyses included just those samples that passed every quality control check. Comment on this clone: Its antigen is currently not known. No base quality information exists; no much larger clone differs at one position.

The immunoSEQ kit was used, according to the manufacturer's recommendations, to generate TCR beta libraries from genomic DNA. For library preparation, a first multiplex PCR was performed with proprietary primers, followed by a second PCR in which unique barcodes were added, and bead cleanups were performed after each round. A positive control reaction and a negative control reaction, both provided in the kit, were run with every batch of samples. The final libraries were assessed on an Agilent 4200 TapeStation D1000 ScreenTape, pooled by volume, and quantified by qPCR. Sequencing was performed on an Illumina NextSeq500 with a MidOutput 150-cycle cartridge, and 156 Read1 and 15 Index1 cycles were run with kit custom primers. The pooled library was loaded at 0.9 to 1 pM with an approximately 20% PhiX control spike-in. The original pipeline was this. Vendor-processed data were analyzed in R, with a clonotype defined as all T cells sharing the same CDR3 nucleotide sequence. For clone abundance analyses, frequencies were normalized to the 10,000 most abundant clones in each sample. Public T cell clones, which averaged fewer than five per sample, were excluded before analysis. A difference in abundance of at least 32-fold between compartments was used to define tumor-enriched and baseline blood-enriched clonotypes. A beta-binomial differential abundance model was used to identify clonotypes that expanded or contracted between blood time points. Tumor-blood repertoire similarity was measured with the Baroni-Urbani and Buser coefficient, and group comparisons used two-tailed Wilcoxon tests in R. As stored in TCRdb, this immuneACCESS dataset retains in-frame rearrangements with V and J assigned. A fraction of the clones does not appear; measured against another copy, unresolved V genes explain less than half of the discrepancy, and the remainder lacks a known reason. That table furnishes V, J and clone size, whereas the DNA furnished D and trimming. The sample includes 90,000 to 100,000 clones, with about 88% observed a single time. The ten largest clonotypes hold less than 10% of the sample.

At the junction V is shortened by 0 bases and J by 0 bases; bases outside the gene matches: 8. The CDR3 holds 17 amino acids from the cysteine to the phenylalanine. Only the CDR3 DNA is retained, 51 bases long and in frame from the first base. From a lookup of the germline V gene (reference sequence), CDR1 and CDR2 are GTSNPN and SVGIG. The chain is made from TRBV30 and TRBJ2-1, with 7 bases matching TRBD2. This TCR was recovered from a man aged 50-59 years with renal cell carcinoma. Specimen: blood, collected from a patient whose treatment included radiotherapy and nephrectomy. The DNA sequence is given as TGTGCCTGGAGTGTACGGGTAGCGGGCGCCTCCTACAATGAGCAGTTCTTC. It encodes CAWSVRVAGASYNEQFF. With the portions outside the CDR3 filled from the reference TRBV30 and TRBJ2-1 genes, the complete variable region becomes SQTIHQWPATLVQPVGSPLSLECTVEGTSNPNLYWYRQAAGRGLQLLFYSVGIGQISSEVPQNLSASRPQDRQFILSSKKLLLSDSGFYLCAWSVRVAGASYNEQFFGPGTRLTVL.